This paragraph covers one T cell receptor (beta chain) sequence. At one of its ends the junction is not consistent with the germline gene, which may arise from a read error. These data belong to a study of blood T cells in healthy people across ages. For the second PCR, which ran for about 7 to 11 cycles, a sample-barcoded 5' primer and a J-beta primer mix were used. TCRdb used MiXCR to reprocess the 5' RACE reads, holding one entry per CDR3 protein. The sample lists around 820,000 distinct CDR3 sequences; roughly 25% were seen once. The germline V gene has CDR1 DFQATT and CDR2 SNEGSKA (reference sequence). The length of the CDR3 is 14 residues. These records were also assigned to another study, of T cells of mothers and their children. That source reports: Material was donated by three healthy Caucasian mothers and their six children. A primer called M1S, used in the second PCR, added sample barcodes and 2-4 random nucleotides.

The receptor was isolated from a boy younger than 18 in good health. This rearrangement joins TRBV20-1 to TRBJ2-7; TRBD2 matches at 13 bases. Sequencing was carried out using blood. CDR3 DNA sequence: TGCGGTGCCGAAGGACTAGCGGGGGACCACGAGCAGTACTTC. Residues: CGAEGLAGDHEQYF.